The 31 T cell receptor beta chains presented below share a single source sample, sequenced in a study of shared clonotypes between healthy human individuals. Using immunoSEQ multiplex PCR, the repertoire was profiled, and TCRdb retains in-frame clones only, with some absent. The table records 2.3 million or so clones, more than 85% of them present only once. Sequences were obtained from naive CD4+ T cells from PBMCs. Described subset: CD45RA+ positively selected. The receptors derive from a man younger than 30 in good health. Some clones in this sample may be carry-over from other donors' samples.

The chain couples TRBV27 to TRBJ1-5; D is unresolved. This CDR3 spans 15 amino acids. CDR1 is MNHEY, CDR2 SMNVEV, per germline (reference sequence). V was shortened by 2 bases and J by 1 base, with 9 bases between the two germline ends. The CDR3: CASSLISGSNQPQHF. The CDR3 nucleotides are TGTGCCAGCAGTTTAATCAGTGGGAGCAATCAGCCCCAGCATTTT.

This CDR3 reads CASSQGAYESAFF. The CDR3 nucleotides are TGTGCCAGCAGTCAGGGAGCGTATGAATCAGCTTTCTTT. J is TRBJ1-1 and V is TRBV28, with TRBD1 as a possible D gene (5 bases). Trimming removed 5 bases at V and 10 bases at J, with 17 bases between. CDR1 is MDHEN and CDR2 is SYDVKM in the germline V gene. The CDR3 is 13 amino acids.

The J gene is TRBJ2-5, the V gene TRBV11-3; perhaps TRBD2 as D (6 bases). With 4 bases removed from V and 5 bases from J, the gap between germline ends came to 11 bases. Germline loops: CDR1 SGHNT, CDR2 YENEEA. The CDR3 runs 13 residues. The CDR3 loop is CASSWGGKETQYF. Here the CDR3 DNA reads TGTGCCAGCAGCTGGGGAGGAAAGGAGACCCAGTACTTC.

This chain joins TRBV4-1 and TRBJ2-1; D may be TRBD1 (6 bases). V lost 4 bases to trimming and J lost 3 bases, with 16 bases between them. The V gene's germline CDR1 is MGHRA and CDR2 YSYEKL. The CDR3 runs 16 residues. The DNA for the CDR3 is TGCGCCAGCAGCCCTTCCTCGGGACAATACTACAATGAGCAGTTCTTC. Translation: CASSPSSGQYYNEQFF.

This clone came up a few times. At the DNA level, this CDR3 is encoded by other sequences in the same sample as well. The CDR3 loop is CASRGIMNTEAFF. As DNA, the CDR3 is TGTGCCAGTAGGGGAATTATGAACACTGAAGCTTTCTTT. The chain uses TRBV19 and TRBJ1-1; no definite D call. Looked up from germline, CDR1 is LNHDA and CDR2 is SQIVND (reference sequence). This CDR3 has 13 amino acids. V shed 6 bases and J shed 0 bases, with 8 bases lying between them.

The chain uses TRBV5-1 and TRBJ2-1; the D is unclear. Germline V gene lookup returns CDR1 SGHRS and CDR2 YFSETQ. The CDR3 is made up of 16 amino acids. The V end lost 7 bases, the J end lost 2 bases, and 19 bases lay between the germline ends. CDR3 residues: CASLLPSRSTYNEQFF. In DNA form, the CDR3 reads TGCGCCAGCCTCCTCCCTTCACGGTCCACCTACAATGAGCAGTTCTTC.

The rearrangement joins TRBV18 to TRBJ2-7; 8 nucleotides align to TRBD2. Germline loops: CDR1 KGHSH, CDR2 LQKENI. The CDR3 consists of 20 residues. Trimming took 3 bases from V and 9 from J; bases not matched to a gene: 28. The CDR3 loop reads CASSPLRVLPGGGQSQGQYF. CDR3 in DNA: TGTGCCAGCTCACCCCTCCGGGTGCTCCCCGGGGGGGGCCAGAGCCAGGGGCAGTACTTC.

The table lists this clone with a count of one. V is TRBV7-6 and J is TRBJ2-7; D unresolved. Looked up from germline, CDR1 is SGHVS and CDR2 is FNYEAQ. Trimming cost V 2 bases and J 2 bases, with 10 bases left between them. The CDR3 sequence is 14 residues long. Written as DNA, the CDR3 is TGTGCCAGCAGCTTAATTCTGGAAACCTACGAGCAGTACTTC. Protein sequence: CASSLILETYEQYF.

This CDR3 is CASRLRDKTNEKLFF. The CDR3 DNA is TGCGCCAGCAGGTTAAGGGACAAGACTAATGAAAAACTGTTTTTT. The chain uses TRBV5-1 and TRBJ1-4; a weak D match, TRBD1 (6 bases). Trimming removed 5 bases at V and 2 bases at J, with 13 bases between. The V gene's germline CDR1 is SGHRS and CDR2 YFSETQ. The CDR3 sequence is 15 residues long.

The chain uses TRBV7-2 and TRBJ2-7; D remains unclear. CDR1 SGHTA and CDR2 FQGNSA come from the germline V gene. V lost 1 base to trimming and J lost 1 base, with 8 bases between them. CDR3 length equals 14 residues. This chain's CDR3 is CASSLDPKSYEQYF. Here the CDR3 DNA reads TGTGCCAGCAGCTTAGATCCCAAATCCTACGAGCAGTACTTC.

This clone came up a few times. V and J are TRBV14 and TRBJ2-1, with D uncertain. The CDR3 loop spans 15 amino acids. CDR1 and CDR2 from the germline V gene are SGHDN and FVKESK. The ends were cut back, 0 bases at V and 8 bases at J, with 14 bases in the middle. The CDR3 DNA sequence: TGTGCCAGCAGCCAAGAGTCTTGGCGGTTCCATGAGCAGTTCTTC. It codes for CASSQESWRFHEQFF.

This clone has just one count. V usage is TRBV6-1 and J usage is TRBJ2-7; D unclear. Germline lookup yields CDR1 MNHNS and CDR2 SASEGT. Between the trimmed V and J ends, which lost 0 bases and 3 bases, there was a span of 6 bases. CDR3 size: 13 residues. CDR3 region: CASSEAFFYEQYF. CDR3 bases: TGTGCCAGCAGTGAAGCCTTCTTCTACGAGCAGTACTTC.

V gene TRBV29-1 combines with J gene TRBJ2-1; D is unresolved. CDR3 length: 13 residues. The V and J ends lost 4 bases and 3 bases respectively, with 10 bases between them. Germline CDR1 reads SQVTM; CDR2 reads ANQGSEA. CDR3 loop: CSVAESYYNEQFF. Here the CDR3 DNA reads TGCAGCGTTGCTGAGTCATACTACAATGAGCAGTTCTTC.

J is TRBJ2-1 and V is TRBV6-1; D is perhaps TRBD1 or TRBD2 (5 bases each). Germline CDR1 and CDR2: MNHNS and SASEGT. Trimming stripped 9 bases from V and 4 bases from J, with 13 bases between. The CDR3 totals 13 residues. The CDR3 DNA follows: TGTGCCAGTGGGACGGGGCCGTACAATGAGCAGTTCTTC. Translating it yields CASGTGPYNEQFF.

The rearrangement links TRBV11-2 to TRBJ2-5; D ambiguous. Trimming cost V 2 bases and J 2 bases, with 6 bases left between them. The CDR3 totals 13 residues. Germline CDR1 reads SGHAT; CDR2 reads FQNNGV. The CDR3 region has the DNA TGTGCCAGCAGCTTACCAGAGCAAGAGACCCAGTACTTC. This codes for CASSLPEQETQYF.

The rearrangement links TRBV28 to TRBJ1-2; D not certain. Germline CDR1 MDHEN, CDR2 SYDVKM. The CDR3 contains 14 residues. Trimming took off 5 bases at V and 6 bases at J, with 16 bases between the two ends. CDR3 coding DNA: TGTGCCAGCAGTACACGACCGTTGCCCAATGGCTACACCTTC. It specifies CASSTRPLPNGYTF.

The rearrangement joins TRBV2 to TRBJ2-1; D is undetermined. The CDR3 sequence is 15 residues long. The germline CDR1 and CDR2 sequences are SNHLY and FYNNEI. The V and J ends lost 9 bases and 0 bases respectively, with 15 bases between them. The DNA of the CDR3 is TGTGCCAGTTCCCCAGAATTTAGCTCCTACAATGAGCAGTTCTTC. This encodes CASSPEFSSYNEQFF.

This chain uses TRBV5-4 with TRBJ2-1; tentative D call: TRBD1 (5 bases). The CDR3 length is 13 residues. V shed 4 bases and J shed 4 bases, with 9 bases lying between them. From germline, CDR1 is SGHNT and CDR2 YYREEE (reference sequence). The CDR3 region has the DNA TGTGCCAGCAGCGTAGGGGATTACAATGAGCAGTTCTTC. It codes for CASSVGDYNEQFF.

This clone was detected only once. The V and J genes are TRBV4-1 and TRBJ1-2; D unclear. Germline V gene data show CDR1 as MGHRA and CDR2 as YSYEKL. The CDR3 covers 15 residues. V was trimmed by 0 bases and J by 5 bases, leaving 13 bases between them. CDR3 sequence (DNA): TGCGCCAGCAGCCAAGAAGTAGTCGCCCGGTATGGCTACACCTTC. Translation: CASSQEVVARYGYTF.

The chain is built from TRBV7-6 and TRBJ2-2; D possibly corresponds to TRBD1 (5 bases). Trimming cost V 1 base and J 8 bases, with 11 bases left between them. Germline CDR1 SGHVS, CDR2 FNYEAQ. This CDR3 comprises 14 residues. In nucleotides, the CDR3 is TGTGCCAGCAGCTTAGTCCAGGGTGTTGGGGAGCTGTTTTTT. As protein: CASSLVQGVGELFF.

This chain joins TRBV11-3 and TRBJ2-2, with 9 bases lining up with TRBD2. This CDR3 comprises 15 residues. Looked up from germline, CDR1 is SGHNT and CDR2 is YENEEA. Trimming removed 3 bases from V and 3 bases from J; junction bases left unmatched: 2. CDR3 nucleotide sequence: TGTGCCAGCAGCTTCGGCGGGAGGGACACCGGGGAGCTGTTTTTT. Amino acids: CASSFGGRDTGELFF.

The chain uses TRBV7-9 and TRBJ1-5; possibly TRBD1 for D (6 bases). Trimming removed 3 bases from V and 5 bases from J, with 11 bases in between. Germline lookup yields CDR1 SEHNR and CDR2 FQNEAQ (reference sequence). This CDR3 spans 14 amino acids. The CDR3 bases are TGTGCCAGCAGCTTGCAGACAGGAGATCAGCCCCAGCATTTT. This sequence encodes CASSLQTGDQPQHF.

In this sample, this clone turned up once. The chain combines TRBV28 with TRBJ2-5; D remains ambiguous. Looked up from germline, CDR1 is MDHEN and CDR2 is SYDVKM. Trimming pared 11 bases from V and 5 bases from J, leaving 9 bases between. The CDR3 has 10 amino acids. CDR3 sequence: CAVKDETQYF. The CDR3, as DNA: TGTGCCGTGAAGGATGAGACCCAGTACTTC. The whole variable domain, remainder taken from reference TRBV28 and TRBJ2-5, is DVKVTQSSRYLVKRTGEKVFLECVQDMDHENMFWYRQDPGLGLRLIYFSYDVKMKEKGDIPEGYSVSREKKERFSLILESASTNQTSMYLCAVKDETQYFGPGTRLLVL.

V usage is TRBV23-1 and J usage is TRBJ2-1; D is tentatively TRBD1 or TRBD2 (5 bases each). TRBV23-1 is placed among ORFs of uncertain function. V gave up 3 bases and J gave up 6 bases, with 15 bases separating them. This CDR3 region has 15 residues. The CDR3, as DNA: TGCGCCAGCAGTCAGGACGGGACCCTCGGCAATGAGCAGTTCTTC. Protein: CASSQDGTLGNEQFF.

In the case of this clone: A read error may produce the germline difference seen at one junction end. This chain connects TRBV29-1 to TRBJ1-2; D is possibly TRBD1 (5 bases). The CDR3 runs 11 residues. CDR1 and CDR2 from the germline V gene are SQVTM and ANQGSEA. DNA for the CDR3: TGCAGCGTTGGAGACAGCCCAGTTAAGCGCTTC. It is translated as CSVGDSPVKRF. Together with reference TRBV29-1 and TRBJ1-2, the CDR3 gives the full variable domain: SAVISQKPSRDICQRGTSLTIQCQVDSQVTMMFWYRQQPGQSLTLIATANQGSEATYESGFVIDKFPISRPNLTFSTLTVSNMSPEDSSIYLCSVGDSPVKRFGSGTRLTVV.

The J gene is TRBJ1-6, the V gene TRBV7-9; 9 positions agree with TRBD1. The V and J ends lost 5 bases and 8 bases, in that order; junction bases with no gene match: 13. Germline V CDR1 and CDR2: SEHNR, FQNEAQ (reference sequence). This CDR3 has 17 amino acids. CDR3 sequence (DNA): TGTGCCAGCAGCCCCATTTTGGGGACAGGGATCGATTCACCCCTCCACTTT. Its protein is CASSPILGTGIDSPLHF.

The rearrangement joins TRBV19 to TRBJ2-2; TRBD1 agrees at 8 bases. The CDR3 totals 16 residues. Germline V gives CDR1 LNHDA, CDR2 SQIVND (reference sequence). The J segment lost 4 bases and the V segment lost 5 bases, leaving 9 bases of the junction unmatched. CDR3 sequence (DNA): TGTGCCAGTAGTCCCGACAGGGGCCCCTTCACCGGGGAGCTGTTTTTT. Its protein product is CASSPDRGPFTGELFF.

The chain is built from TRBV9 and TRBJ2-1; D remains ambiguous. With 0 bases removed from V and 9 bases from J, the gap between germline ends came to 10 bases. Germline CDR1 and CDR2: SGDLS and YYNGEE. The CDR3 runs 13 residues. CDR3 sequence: CASSVVPAVEQFF. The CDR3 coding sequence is TGTGCCAGCAGCGTAGTCCCGGCAGTTGAGCAGTTCTTC.

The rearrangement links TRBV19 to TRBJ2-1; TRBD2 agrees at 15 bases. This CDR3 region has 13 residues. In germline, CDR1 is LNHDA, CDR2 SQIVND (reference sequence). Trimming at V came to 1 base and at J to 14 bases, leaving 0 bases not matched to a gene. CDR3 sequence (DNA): TGTGCCAGTAGTATAGGGACTAGCGGGAGGGAGTTCTTC. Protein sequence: CASSIGTSGREFF.

CDR3 loop: CASSPGLAGGLAGELFF. CDR3 in DNA: TGTGCCAGTAGTCCGGGACTAGCGGGTGGCTTGGCCGGGGAGCTGTTTTTT. The chain couples TRBV19 to TRBJ2-2; 12 bases are shared with TRBD2. The CDR3 runs 17 residues. Germline trimming cut 5 bases from V and 6 bases from J; bases unmatched to any gene: 10. Germline V gene lookup returns CDR1 LNHDA and CDR2 SQIVND (reference sequence).

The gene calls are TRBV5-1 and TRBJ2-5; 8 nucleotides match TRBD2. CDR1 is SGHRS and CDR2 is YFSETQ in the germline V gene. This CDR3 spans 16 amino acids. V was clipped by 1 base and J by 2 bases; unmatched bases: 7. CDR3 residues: CASSLRLAGLQETQYF. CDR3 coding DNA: TGCGCCAGCAGCTTGAGGCTAGCGGGCTTACAAGAGACCCAGTACTTC.